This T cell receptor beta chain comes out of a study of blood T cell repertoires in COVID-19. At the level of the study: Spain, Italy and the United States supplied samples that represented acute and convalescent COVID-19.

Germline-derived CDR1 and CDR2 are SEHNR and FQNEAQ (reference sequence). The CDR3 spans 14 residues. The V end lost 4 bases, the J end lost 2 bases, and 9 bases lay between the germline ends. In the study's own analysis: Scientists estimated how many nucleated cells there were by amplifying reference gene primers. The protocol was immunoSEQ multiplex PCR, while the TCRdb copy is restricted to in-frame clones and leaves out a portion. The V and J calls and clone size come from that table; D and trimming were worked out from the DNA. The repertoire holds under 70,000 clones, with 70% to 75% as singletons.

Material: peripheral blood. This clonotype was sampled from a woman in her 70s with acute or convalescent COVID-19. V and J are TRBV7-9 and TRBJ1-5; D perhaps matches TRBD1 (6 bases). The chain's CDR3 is CASSSGTRNQPQHF. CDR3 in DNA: TGTGCCAGCAGCTCAGGGACACGCAATCAGCCCCAGCATTTT.